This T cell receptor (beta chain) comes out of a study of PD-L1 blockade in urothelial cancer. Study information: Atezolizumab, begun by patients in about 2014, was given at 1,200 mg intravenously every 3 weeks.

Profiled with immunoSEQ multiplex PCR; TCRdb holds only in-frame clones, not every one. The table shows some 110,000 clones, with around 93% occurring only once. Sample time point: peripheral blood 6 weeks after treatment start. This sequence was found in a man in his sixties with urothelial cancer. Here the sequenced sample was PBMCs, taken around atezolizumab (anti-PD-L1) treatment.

The CDR3 nucleotides read TGTGCCAGCAGCCAACAGGGAGGGGCTGAAGCTTTCTTT. This sequence encodes CASSQQGGAEAFF. The J gene is TRBJ1-1, the V gene TRBV5-4, with D perhaps matching TRBD1 (6 bases). CDR3 length equals 13 residues. In germline, CDR1 is SGHNT, CDR2 YYREEE (reference sequence). The V and J ends lost 4 bases and 6 bases respectively, with 13 bases between them.